The 32 T cell receptor beta chains reported below all come from one sample, sequenced in a study of shared clonotypes between healthy human individuals. The assay was immunoSEQ multiplex PCR, and TCRdb's table has in-frame clones only and misses some. The sample carries fewer than 1.6 million clones, about 98.5% recorded once. The sample was naive CD4+ T cells sorted from blood. As to subset: CD45RA+ positively selected. These receptors came from a man aged 25 to 40 in good health.

The chain links TRBV5-5 to TRBJ1-3; no firm D call. This CDR3 is built from 17 residues. From germline, CDR1 is SGHKS and CDR2 YYEKEE (reference sequence). Between the trimmed V and J ends, which lost 0 bases and 0 bases, there was a span of 13 bases. The DNA of the CDR3 is TGTGCCAGCAGCTTGGGAGCTGACACCCACTCTGGAAACACCATATATTTT. Amino acid sequence: CASSLGADTHSGNTIYF.

V usage is TRBV4-3 and J usage is TRBJ2-7; D gene unclear. CDR3 length equals 13 residues. Germline CDR1 LGHNA, CDR2 YSLEER. V was cut by 0 bases and J by 3 bases, with 6 bases left in between. CDR3 sequence: CASSQDQDYEQYF. The CDR3 nucleotides are TGCGCCAGCAGCCAAGATCAGGACTACGAGCAGTACTTC.

The chain couples TRBV29-1 to TRBJ2-1, with TRBD1 identical over 8 bases. Germline V lookup: CDR1 SQVTM, CDR2 ANQGSEA. V trimming: 3 bases; J trimming: 2 bases; junction bases outside the gene matches: 3. There are 14 residues in the CDR3. This chain's CDR3 is CSVEGTGAYNEQFF. CDR3 DNA sequence: TGCAGCGTTGAGGGGACAGGAGCCTACAATGAGCAGTTCTTC.

The V and J genes are TRBV6-1 and TRBJ2-7; unclear D gene. This CDR3 is built from 15 residues. The V end was cut by 1 base, the J end by 0 bases, with 10 bases between. Germline lookup yields CDR1 MNHNS and CDR2 SASEGT. CDR3 DNA sequence: TGTGCCAGCAGTGAAGATCAGGTAGTCTCCTACGAGCAGTACTTC. Residues: CASSEDQVVSYEQYF.

This sequence joins TRBV29-1 and TRBJ1-2, with unresolved D. The CDR3 spans 14 residues. Trimming pared 0 bases from V and 6 bases from J, leaving 14 bases between. Germline assignment: CDR1 SQVTM and CDR2 ANQGSEA. The CDR3 nucleotides read TGCAGCGTTGAAGATCCGCGGCGGATCCATGGCTACACCTTC. Amino acids: CSVEDPRRIHGYTF.

V is TRBV5-1 and J is TRBJ1-1; a weak D match, TRBD1 (6 bases). V lost 0 bases to trimming and J lost 0 bases, with 9 bases between them. In germline, CDR1 is SGHRS, CDR2 YFSETQ. This CDR3 has 15 amino acids. CDR3 DNA: TGCGCCAGCAGCTTGGCGGGGGGCTTGAACACTGAAGCTTTCTTT. It encodes CASSLAGGLNTEAFF. Based on the CDR3 plus reference TRBV5-1 and TRBJ1-1, the full variable domain is KAGVTQTPRYLIKTRGQQVTLSCSPISGHRSVSWYQQTPGQGLQFLFEYFSETQRNKGNFPGRFSGRQFSNSRSEMNVSTLELGDSALYLCASSLAGGLNTEAFFGQGTRLTVV.

The chain is built from TRBV18 and TRBJ2-3; weak D call: TRBD2 (6 bases). Trimming cost V 5 bases and J 2 bases, with 17 bases left between them. Germline values: CDR1 KGHSH, CDR2 LQKENI. The length of the CDR3 is 16 residues. The CDR3 region has the DNA TGTGCCAGCTCAACCACTGCGGGACTTCACACAGATACGCAGTATTTT. Residues: CASSTTAGLHTDTQYF.

The chain uses TRBV5-1 and TRBJ2-2; 10 positions agree with TRBD2. V was pared by 7 bases and J by 7 bases, with 7 bases of the junction left unmatched. Germline V lookup: CDR1 SGHRS, CDR2 YFSETQ. CDR3 size: 14 residues. In nucleotides, the CDR3 is TGCGCCAGCTGGGCTAGCGGGAGAGGCGGGGAGCTGTTTTTT. Its translation is CASWASGRGGELFF. Full variable domain (remainder filled in from reference TRBV5-1 and TRBJ2-2): KAGVTQTPRYLIKTRGQQVTLSCSPISGHRSVSWYQQTPGQGLQFLFEYFSETQRNKGNFPGRFSGRQFSNSRSEMNVSTLELGDSALYLCASWASGRGGELFFGEGSRLTVL.

V gene TRBV5-1 combines with J gene TRBJ2-2, with D perhaps TRBD1 (5 bases). With 0 bases removed from V and 4 bases from J, the gap between germline ends came to 10 bases. The CDR3 extends over 15 amino acids. Germline values: CDR1 SGHRS, CDR2 YFSETQ. The CDR3 sequence is CASSLGQPSTGELFF. The CDR3 coding sequence is TGCGCCAGCAGCTTGGGACAGCCGAGCACCGGGGAGCTGTTTTTT.

The rearrangement joins TRBV6-5 to TRBJ2-5, with 7 positions matching TRBD2. The CDR3 is 12 amino acids. Germline loops: CDR1 MNHEY, CDR2 SVGAGI. The V and J ends lost 8 bases and 1 base, in that order; junction bases with no gene match: 1. The CDR3 reads CASGGGQETQYF. CDR3 bases: TGTGCCAGCGGCGGGGGCCAAGAGACCCAGTACTTC.

Details on this clone: The junction departs from germline at one end; a sequencing error may be responsible. Other DNA sequences in the sample encode the same CDR3. This chain connects TRBV27 to TRBJ1-1; the D gene is possibly TRBD1 (5 bases). From germline, CDR1 is MNHEY and CDR2 SMNVEV (reference sequence). The CDR3 loop spans 13 amino acids. CDR3 residues: CASSLEGNTEAFF. The CDR3 DNA reads TGTGCCAGCAGTTTAGAGGGGAACACCGAAGCTTTCTTT.

The chain combines TRBV7-2 with TRBJ1-2; 7 bases align to TRBD1. The CDR3 is 15 amino acids. Germline loops: CDR1 SGHTA, CDR2 FQGNSA. J lost 4 bases, V lost 5 bases, and 10 bases had no gene match. DNA of the CDR3: TGTGCCAGCAGCCTCCACCGACAGGGCGGCTATGGCTACACCTTC. As protein: CASSLHRQGGYGYTF.

V is TRBV21-1 and J is TRBJ2-4. TRBV21-1 is classified as a pseudogene. CDR3 length: 15 residues. The CDR3 coding sequence is TGTGCCAGCCACCAACTTAGGGTATCCAAAAACATTCAGTACTTC. Translating it yields CASHQLRVSKNIQYF.

The chain is built from TRBV11-2 and TRBJ2-7; D could derive from TRBD1 or TRBD2 (5 bases each). From germline, CDR1 is SGHAT and CDR2 FQNNGV. There are 14 residues in the CDR3. The germline V and J ends were trimmed by 5 bases and 6 bases, with 17 bases remaining between them. CDR3 in amino acids: CASSLLARDGEQYF. The CDR3 DNA sequence: TGTGCCAGCAGCCTATTAGCTCGGGACGGCGAGCAGTACTTC.

V is TRBV27 and J is TRBJ2-7; 9 positions match TRBD2. Germline values: CDR1 MNHEY, CDR2 SMNVEV (reference sequence). V lost 2 bases and J lost 3; bases outside the gene matches: 5. The CDR3 is 15 residues long. This CDR3 is CASSLTLAGIYEQYF. CDR3 nucleotide sequence: TGTGCCAGCAGTTTAACGCTAGCGGGGATCTACGAGCAGTACTTC.

The CDR3 nucleotides read TGCGCCAGCACCACCACAGGGGGCCGAGAGACCCAGTACTTC. It is translated as CASTTTGGRETQYF. The chain is built from TRBV5-1 and TRBJ2-5; 9 bases fit TRBD1. Germline V lookup: CDR1 SGHRS, CDR2 YFSETQ. V shed 6 bases, J shed 4 bases, and the junction held 7 bases outside the gene matches. CDR3 length: 14 residues.

With respect to this clone: At the DNA level, this CDR3 is encoded by other sequences in the same sample as well. CDR3: CASSPTSGDYEQYF. The CDR3 DNA sequence: TGTGCCAGCTCACCCACTAGTGGGGACTACGAGCAGTACTTC. V gene TRBV18 combines with J gene TRBJ2-7, with D perhaps TRBD2 (5 bases). V dropped 3 bases and J dropped 3 bases, with 12 bases sitting between them. CDR3 size: 14 residues. The V gene's germline CDR1 is KGHSH and CDR2 LQKENI.

V is TRBV5-1 and J is TRBJ2-1; unclear D gene. V gave up 0 bases and J gave up 5 bases, with 12 bases separating them. Germline CDR1 SGHRS, CDR2 YFSETQ. This CDR3 has 15 residues. CDR3: CASSLAVSLNNEQFF. For the CDR3, the DNA is TGCGCCAGCAGCTTGGCCGTGAGTCTAAACAATGAGCAGTTCTTC. Full variable domain (missing parts from reference TRBV5-1 and TRBJ2-1): KAGVTQTPRYLIKTRGQQVTLSCSPISGHRSVSWYQQTPGQGLQFLFEYFSETQRNKGNFPGRFSGRQFSNSRSEMNVSTLELGDSALYLCASSLAVSLNNEQFFGPGTRLTVL.

The genes are TRBV25-1 and TRBJ2-5; 7 positions agree with TRBD2. The germline gives CDR1 MGHDK, CDR2 SYGVNS. The CDR3 sequence is 16 residues long. V lost 5 bases and J lost 1; bases outside the gene matches: 10. Here the CDR3 reads CASSLGGPGGQETQYF. The CDR3 coding sequence is TGTGCCAGCAGTTTGGGAGGGCCCGGGGGCCAAGAGACCCAGTACTTC.

The chain carries TRBV7-9 and TRBJ2-3; TRBD1 is a possible D gene (5 bases). Per germline, CDR1 SEHNR and CDR2 FQNEAQ (reference sequence). The CDR3 runs 14 residues. Trimming stripped 1 base from V and 6 bases from J, with 11 bases between. CDR3 bases: TGTGCCAGCAGCTTAGTGTTAGGGGCGGATACGCAGTATTTT. Protein product: CASSLVLGADTQYF.

About this clone: The same CDR3 is also encoded by other DNA sequences in this sample. Written as DNA, the CDR3 is TGCGCCAGCAGCTTGGAGGGAGGGCCCTTTAGCACAGATACGCAGTATTTT. As protein: CASSLEGGPFSTDTQYF. This chain links TRBV5-1 with TRBJ2-3; 7 nucleotides match TRBD2. This CDR3 is built from 17 residues. Germline V gives CDR1 SGHRS, CDR2 YFSETQ. J was trimmed by 0 bases and V by 0 bases; bases with no gene match: 7.

V usage is TRBV28 and J usage is TRBJ1-1; no reliable D call. Germline CDR1 reads MDHEN; CDR2 reads SYDVKM. The CDR3 covers 14 residues. Trimming took 5 bases from V and 6 from J, leaving 16 bases between them. The CDR3 nucleotides read TGTGCCAGCAGTCTAAGACCCCGGACGGCTGAAGCTTTCTTT. This encodes CASSLRPRTAEAFF.

The rearrangement uses TRBV4-1 and TRBJ2-1, with a tentative D call TRBD2 (6 bases). This CDR3 region has 17 residues. Germline loops: CDR1 MGHRA, CDR2 YSYEKL. Trimming stripped 4 bases from V and 0 bases from J, with 16 bases between. CDR3 nucleotides: TGCGCCAGCAGCCCTGGGGGAGGTAGAGGCTCCTACAATGAGCAGTTCTTC. It specifies CASSPGGGRGSYNEQFF.

The chain joins TRBV14 to TRBJ2-7, with TRBD2 identical over 12 bases. Trimming at V came to 4 bases and at J to 7 bases, leaving 5 bases not matched to a gene. Germline values: CDR1 SGHDN, CDR2 FVKESK. The CDR3 totals 14 residues. Here the CDR3 DNA reads TGTGCCAGCAGCCTTGGACTAGCGGGAAGAGAGCAGTACTTC. As protein: CASSLGLAGREQYF. Using reference TRBV14 and TRBJ2-7 for the parts outside the CDR3, the full variable domain is EAGVTQFPSHSVIEKGQTVTLRCDPISGHDNLYWYRRVMGKEIKFLLHFVKESKQDESGMPNNRFLAERTGGTYSTLKVQPAELEDSGVYFCASSLGLAGREQYFGPGTRLTVT.

V usage is TRBV5-1 and J usage is TRBJ2-3; 10 bases agree with TRBD2. CDR3 length: 14 amino acids. V shed 7 bases and J 0 bases; nucleotides not matched to a gene: 2. Germline lookup yields CDR1 SGHRS and CDR2 YFSETQ. CDR3 bases: TGCGCCAGCGCGACTAGCGGGAGCACAGATACGCAGTATTTT. Protein product: CASATSGSTDTQYF.

The chain is built from TRBV18 and TRBJ2-7; maybe TRBD2 (6 bases). V gave up 2 bases and J gave up 6 bases, with 14 bases separating them. The CDR3 is 14 residues long. Per the germline V gene, CDR1 is KGHSH and CDR2 is LQKENI. The CDR3 region is CASSPKSAGIEQYF. The CDR3 DNA is TGTGCCAGCTCACCAAAGTCCGCGGGAATCGAGCAGTACTTC.

This clone was picked up one time. Here the CDR3 reads CSVVGLVSSYEQYF. In nucleotides, the CDR3 is TGCAGCGTTGTCGGACTAGTCAGCTCCTACGAGCAGTACTTC. The chain links TRBV29-1 to TRBJ2-7, with TRBD2 matching over 7 bases. V lost 4 bases to trimming and J lost 0 bases; unmatched junction nucleotides: 6. CDR1 and CDR2 from the germline V gene are SQVTM and ANQGSEA. The CDR3 is made up of 14 amino acids.

The chain joins TRBV10-3 to TRBJ2-7; tentatively, D is TRBD1 or TRBD2 (5 bases each). Trimming stripped 2 bases from V and 5 bases from J, with 19 bases between. Germline V gene lookup returns CDR1 ENHRY and CDR2 SYGVKD. CDR3 length equals 16 residues. The CDR3: CAISEGRRDAGNEQYF. The CDR3 region has the DNA TGTGCCATCAGTGAGGGGCGACGGGACGCTGGCAACGAGCAGTACTTC.

V is TRBV9 and J is TRBJ1-4; D is possibly TRBD1 (5 bases). Trimming pared 3 bases from V and 3 bases from J, leaving 15 bases between. The CDR3 is 16 amino acids. In germline, CDR1 is SGDLS, CDR2 YYNGEE. The CDR3 nucleotides read TGTGCCAGCAGCGGATCCCCGGCGGGGGCTAATGAAAAACTGTTTTTT. This encodes CASSGSPAGANEKLFF. The variable domain in full, completed from reference TRBV9 and TRBJ1-4, reads DSGVTQTPKHLITATGQRVTLRCSPRSGDLSVYWYQQSLDQGLQFLIQYYNGEERAKGNILERFSAQQFPDLHSELNLSSLELGDSALYFCASSGSPAGANEKLFFGSGTQLSVL.

V is TRBV7-9 and J is TRBJ1-2, with TRBD1 identical over 7 bases. This CDR3 has 13 amino acids. Trimming cost V 3 bases and J 7 bases; bases outside gene matches: 5. The germline V gene encodes CDR1 SEHNR and CDR2 FQNEAQ (reference sequence). CDR3 sequence reads: CASSLTGRIGYTF. The CDR3 coding sequence is TGTGCCAGCAGCTTGACAGGGCGTATTGGCTACACCTTC.

J is TRBJ2-5 and V is TRBV23-1; 11 nucleotides agree with TRBD1. TRBV23-1 is noted as an ORF with a role that remains uncertain. Trimming removed 1 base from V and 0 bases from J; junction bases left unmatched: 4. There are 17 residues in the CDR3. The CDR3 loop is CASSQLGQGGDQETQYF. The CDR3 DNA is TGCGCCAGCAGTCAATTGGGACAGGGGGGGGACCAAGAGACCCAGTACTTC.

The DNA for the CDR3 is TGTGCCAGCAGCTTACGCAGGGGCCCGAAGGATGAAGCTTTCTTT. Protein sequence: CASSLRRGPKDEAFF. This rearrangement joins TRBV11-2 to TRBJ1-1; D is perhaps TRBD1 (6 bases). The CDR3 spans 15 residues. The germline V and J ends were trimmed by 2 bases and 7 bases, with 17 bases remaining between them. Germline CDR1 and CDR2: SGHAT and FQNNGV.